One and the same sample provided the 8 T cell receptor beta chains below, sequenced in a study of cytomegalovirus exposure and HLA in healthy donors. Only in-frame clones appear in the TCRdb table, and some are missing; sequencing was by immunoSEQ multiplex PCR. The sample has 200,000 to 250,000 clones, about 86% seen once. Sequencing was done on a sample of PBMCs. Receptors were obtained from a woman in her late teens or twenties in good health and CMV-seronegative.

This rearrangement joins TRBV11-2 to TRBJ2-1; perhaps TRBD2 as D (5 bases). Germline V gene lookup returns CDR1 SGHAT and CDR2 FQNNGV. The CDR3 is 14 amino acids. Trimming removed 1 base from V and 4 bases from J, with 8 bases in between. The CDR3 loop reads CASSLGLIYNEQFF. Written as DNA, the CDR3 is TGTGCCAGCAGCTTAGGACTAATTTACAATGAGCAGTTCTTC.

This sequence joins TRBV4-1 and TRBJ2-3, with 10 bases lining up with TRBD2. CDR3 size: 18 residues. The J segment lost 2 bases and the V segment lost 4 bases, leaving 12 bases of the junction unmatched. The germline V gene encodes CDR1 MGHRA and CDR2 YSYEKL. CDR3 in amino acids: CASSRTPQLAGSTDTQYF. The CDR3 DNA reads as TGCGCCAGCAGCCGAACACCCCAACTAGCGGGGTCCACAGATACGCAGTATTTT.

CDR3 DNA sequence: TGTGCCAGCAGTTACCGAGAAAAATCCTACGAGCAGTACTTC. This codes for CASSYREKSYEQYF. This rearrangement joins TRBV6-6 to TRBJ2-7, with D unresolved. The CDR3 totals 14 residues. Germline values: CDR1 MNHNY, CDR2 SVGAGI (reference sequence). The V end was cut by 2 bases, the J end by 1 base, with 9 bases between.

The chain employs TRBV2 and TRBJ1-2; tentative D call: TRBD1 (5 bases). V lost 4 bases to trimming and J lost 2 bases, with 5 bases between them. The CDR3 runs to 12 residues. CDR1 is SNHLY, CDR2 FYNNEI, per germline. DNA for the CDR3: TGTGCCAGCAGTGCAGGGAACTATGGCTACACCTTC. Its translation is CASSAGNYGYTF.

This clone was detected only once. Other DNA sequences in the sample encode the same CDR3. J is TRBJ2-7 and V is TRBV2; weak D call: TRBD2 (6 bases). Trimming pared 1 base from V and 0 bases from J, leaving 7 bases between. The germline V gene has CDR1 SNHLY and CDR2 FYNNEI. The CDR3 has 14 residues. The CDR3 nucleotides read TGTGCCAGCAGTGAAGGGCGGGGCTCCTACGAGCAGTACTTC. It yields the protein CASSEGRGSYEQYF.

The rearrangement uses TRBV10-3 and TRBJ1-1; D is uncertain. In germline, CDR1 is ENHRY, CDR2 SYGVKD. Trimming removed 0 bases from V and 4 bases from J, with 6 bases in between. CDR3 length equals 13 residues. The CDR3: CAISESGSTEAFF. CDR3 coding DNA: TGTGCCATCAGTGAGTCGGGGAGCACTGAAGCTTTCTTT.

This chain uses TRBV7-8 with TRBJ2-7, with unresolved D. This CDR3 spans 15 amino acids. The V and J ends lost 1 base and 1 base respectively, with 11 bases between them. From germline, CDR1 is SGHVS and CDR2 FQNEAQ. CDR3: CASSLVLQESYEQYF. CDR3 sequence (DNA): TGTGCCAGCAGCTTAGTCCTGCAGGAATCCTACGAGCAGTACTTC.

V and J are TRBV21-1 and TRBJ2-5; TRBD2 is the table's D call and was not checked against the DNA. TRBV21-1 is a known pseudogene. The CDR3 runs to 13 residues. DNA for the CDR3: TGTGCCAGCAGCCGACGGGGCCAAGAGACCCAGTACTTC. Translating it yields CASSRRGQETQYF.